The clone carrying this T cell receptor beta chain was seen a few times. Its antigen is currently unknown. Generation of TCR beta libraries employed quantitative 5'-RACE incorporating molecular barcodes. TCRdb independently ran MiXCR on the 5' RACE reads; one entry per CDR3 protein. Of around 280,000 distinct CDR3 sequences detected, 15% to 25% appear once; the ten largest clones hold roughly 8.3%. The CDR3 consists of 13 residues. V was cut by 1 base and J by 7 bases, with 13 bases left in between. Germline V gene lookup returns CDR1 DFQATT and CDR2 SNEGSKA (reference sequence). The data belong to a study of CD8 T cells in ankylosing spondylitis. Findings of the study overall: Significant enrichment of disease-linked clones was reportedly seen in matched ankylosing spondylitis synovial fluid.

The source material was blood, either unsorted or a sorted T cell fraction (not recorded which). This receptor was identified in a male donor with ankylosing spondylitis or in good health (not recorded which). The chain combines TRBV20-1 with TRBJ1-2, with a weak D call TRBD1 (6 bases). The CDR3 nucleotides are TGCAGTGCTAGAGGACAGGTGTCGGGTGGCTACACCTTC. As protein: CSARGQVSGGYTF.